This is a list of T cell receptor beta chains from one sample in a study of T cell repertoires in cytomegalovirus infection. TCRdb called the reads again in MiXCR, with one record for every CDR3 protein. This table holds hundreds of thousands of distinct CDR3 sequences, over 15% found once. Sequencing was performed on PBMCs. All receptors derive from a human donor in good health (CMV status not recorded). Some clones in this sample may be carry-over from other donors' samples. Each CDR3 is given with its conserved first and last residue. A D gene is named only where the DNA matches it firmly. Only some rows state a clone size, as once, few, many or a class for expanded clones.

>14|.|TRBV5-4|TRBJ2-7|few
CASSWSAENYEQYF
TGTGCCAGCAGCTGGTCGGCGGAAAACTACGAGCAGTACTTC
>16|.|TRBV4-2|TRBJ2-2|many
CASSQSRLTNTGELFF
TGTGCCAGCAGCCAAAGCAGACTGACAAACACCGGGGAGCTGTTTTTT
>13|.|TRBV11-3|TRBJ1-3|many
CASSLARENTIYF
TGTGCCAGCAGCTTAGCCCGGGAAAACACCATATATTTT
>16|.|TRBV7-8|TRBJ1-3|many
CASSLEQAISGNTIYF
TGTGCCAGCAGCTTAGAGCAAGCGATCTCTGGAAACACCATATATTTT
>16|.|TRBV20-1|TRBJ2-3|.
CSASGTAGQSTDTQYF
TGCAGTGCTAGCGGGACAGCGGGACAGTCCACAGATACGCAGTATTTT
>15|TRBD2|TRBV20-1|TRBJ2-3|many
CSARTGTSAAGTQYF
TGCAGTGCTAGGACCGGGACTAGCGCTGCGGGTACGCAGTATTTT
>13|.|TRBV19|TRBJ2-3|few
CASKMGLGDTQYF
TGTGCCAGTAAAATGGGACTCGGAGATACGCAGTATTTT
>16|TRBD1|TRBV4-2|TRBJ1-6|many
CASSQDSTGGPSPLHF
TGTGCCAGCAGCCAAGACTCGACAGGGGGCCCCTCACCCCTCCACTTT
>14|.|TRBV7-9|TRBJ1-2|.
CASSQGGAEVGYTF
TGTGCCAGCAGCCAAGGGGGGGCAGAAGTTGGCTACACCTTC
>16|TRBD1|TRBV5-1|TRBJ1-1|few
CASSQQGVGSNTEAFF
TGCGCCAGCAGCCAACAGGGGGTAGGGTCGAACACTGAAGCTTTCTTT
>15|TRBD1|TRBV28|TRBJ2-1|few
CASSTPGQGTIEQFF
TGTGCCAGCAGTACACCGGGACAGGGGACAATTGAGCAGTTCTTC
>11|.|TRBV12-5|TRBJ2-5|many
CASGFGETQYF
TGTGCTAGTGGTTTTGGGGAGACCCAGTACTTC
>13|.|TRBV5-1|TRBJ2-3|.
CASSVDSVDTQYF
TGCGCCAGCAGCGTCGACAGTGTAGATACGCAGTATTTT
>13|.|TRBV7-9|TRBJ1-5|many
CASSSDGNQPQHF
TGTGCCAGCAGCTCCGACGGGAATCAGCCCCAGCATTTT
>12|.|TRBV5-4|TRBJ1-1|few
CASSRDEGEAFF
TGTGCCAGCAGCCGAGACGAGGGGGAAGCTTTCTTT
>15|.|TRBV12-3/TRBV12-4|TRBJ2-7|.
CASSFRQGGTYEQYF
TGTGCCAGCAGTTTTCGACAGGGAGGGACCTACGAGCAGTACTTC
>15|.|TRBV7-2|TRBJ2-4|many
CASSPHGGVKNIQYF
TGTGCCAGCAGCCCCCACGGGGGTGTCAAAAACATTCAGTACTTC
>16|TRBD2|TRBV5-1|TRBJ2-1|few
CASSPPTSGTLDSQFF
TGCGCCAGCAGCCCCCCGACTAGCGGTACCTTGGATTCGCAGTTCTTC
>18|.|TRBV7-9|TRBJ2-4|.
CASSPQRRGVLAKNIQYF
TGTGCCAGCAGCCCCCAAAGGAGGGGCGTTTTAGCCAAAAACATTCAGTACTTC
>15|TRBD1|TRBV7-6|TRBJ1-6|.
CASSARDRKGSPLHF
TGTGCCAGCAGCGCCCGGGACAGAAAAGGTTCACCCCTCCACTTT
>16|TRBD2|TRBV7-2|TRBJ2-3|many
CASTLTGTSGADTQYF
TGTGCCAGCACCCTTACCGGGACTAGCGGCGCAGATACGCAGTATTTT
>15|.|TRBV7-2|TRBJ2-5|many
CASSLLVLVEKTQYF
TGTGCCAGCAGCTTATTGGTCCTAGTCGAAAAGACCCAGTACTTC
>15|.|TRBV6-2/TRBV6-3|TRBJ1-5|.
CASSYPRGGNQPQHF
TGTGCCAGCAGTTACCCCCGGGGGGGCAATCAGCCCCAGCATTTT
>13|.|TRBV12-3/TRBV12-4|TRBJ2-1|.
CASQGLEANEQFF
TGTGCCAGCCAGGGGCTAGAAGCCAATGAGCAGTTCTTC
>15|TRBD1|TRBV28|TRBJ2-7|few
CASSRGDRRFYEQYF
TGTGCCAGCAGTCGCGGGGACAGGAGATTCTACGAGCAGTACTTC
>16|TRBD2|TRBV5-5|TRBJ2-3|few
CASSLGGGRAADTQYF
TGTGCCAGCAGCTTGGGTGGCGGGAGGGCTGCAGATACGCAGTATTTT
>15|TRBD1|TRBV7-2|TRBJ1-5|many
CASSSGTGFNQPQHF
TGTGCCAGCAGCTCCGGGACAGGGTTCAATCAGCCCCAGCATTTT
>12|.|TRBV19|TRBJ2-4|few
CASSPKGNIQYF
TGTGCCAGTAGCCCTAAGGGAAACATTCAGTACTTC
>14|.|TRBV7-2|TRBJ2-2|many
CASSLAGGTGELFF
TGTGCCAGCAGCTTAGCAGGTGGAACCGGGGAGCTGTTTTTT
>15|.|TRBV10-3|TRBJ2-3|few
CATKDWSRGTDTQYF
TGTGCCACGAAGGACTGGTCCCGGGGCACAGATACGCAGTATTTT
>15|TRBD2|TRBV5-1|TRBJ2-1|few
CASSLGASGTGKQFF
TGCGCCAGCAGCTTGGGGGCTAGCGGTACCGGTAAGCAGTTCTTC
>13|.|TRBV28|TRBJ1-1|.
CASSSHTNTEAFF
TGTGCCAGCAGTTCCCACACGAACACTGAAGCTTTCTTT